The 16 T cell receptor beta chains below were found in one sample sequenced in a study of T cell responses to AZD1222 COVID-19 vaccine. Here immunoSEQ multiplex PCR was the method, and the copy in TCRdb shows in-frame clones only, minus some. The sample consists of about 190,000 clones, roughly 88% of them appearing once. Sequenced material: peripheral blood, taken on day 0 of AZD1222 vaccination. The receptors shown here come from an adult in good health.

The chain joins TRBV19 to TRBJ1-5; TRBD1 might be the D (5 bases). CDR3 length: 14 residues. Germline lookup yields CDR1 LNHDA and CDR2 SQIVND (reference sequence). V lost 9 bases, J lost 8 bases, and 20 bases lay in between. This CDR3 is CASSDRGGEEPQHF. Written as DNA, the CDR3 is TGTGCCAGCTCGGACCGGGGGGGGGAAGAGCCCCAGCATTTT. The complete variable domain, with remaining parts taken from reference TRBV19 and TRBJ1-5, reads DGGITQSPKYLFRKEGQNVTLSCEQNLNHDAMYWYRQDPGQGLRLIYYSQIVNDFQKGDIAEGYSVSREKKESFPLTVTSAQKNPTAFYLCASSDRGGEEPQHFGDGTRLSIL.

The chain joins TRBV6-2 or TRBV6-3 to TRBJ2-7; D possibly matches TRBD1 or TRBD2 (5 bases each). The germline CDR1 and CDR2 sequences are MNHEY and SVGEGT. This CDR3 region has 14 residues. V gave up 2 bases and J gave up 2 bases, with 10 bases separating them. CDR3 in amino acids: CASSYRDGPYEQYF. The CDR3 bases are TGTGCCAGCAGTTACCGGGACGGTCCCTACGAGCAGTACTTC.

This chain joins TRBV5-1 and TRBJ2-5; TRBD2 matches at 7 bases. This CDR3 comprises 15 residues. CDR1 SGHRS and CDR2 YFSETQ come from the germline V gene. V dropped 0 bases and J dropped 4; count of bases not matched to a gene: 6. The CDR3 nucleotides read TGCGCCAGCAGCTTGGAAGGCGGGGGAGGAGAGACCCAGTACTTC. Translation gives CASSLEGGGGETQYF.

The CDR3 DNA is TGTGCCATCAGTGGGACTAGCGCTGCGGTTGACGAGCAGTACTTC. Its protein is CAISGTSAAVDEQYF. The rearrangement uses TRBV10-3 and TRBJ2-7; 9 bases are shared with TRBD2. Looked up from germline, CDR1 is ENHRY and CDR2 is SYGVKD. The length of the CDR3 is 15 residues. The J segment lost 5 bases and the V segment lost 4 bases, leaving 9 bases of the junction unmatched.

V gene TRBV5-8 combines with J gene TRBJ1-5; no clear D gene. CDR1 and CDR2 (germline): SGHTS, YDEGEE. V was shortened by 1 base and J by 0 bases, with 17 bases between the two germline ends. The length of the CDR3 is 18 residues. The DNA of the CDR3 is TGTGCCAGCAGCTTGAAAGGTCCCGGATACTATAGCAATCAGCCCCAGCATTTT. Translated: CASSLKGPGYYSNQPQHF.

The chain uses TRBV29-1 and TRBJ2-2; TRBD2 might be the D (6 bases). Trimming pared 2 bases from V and 6 bases from J, leaving 7 bases between. CDR3 length: 12 residues. Germline values: CDR1 SQVTM, CDR2 ANQGSEA. CDR3 nucleotide sequence: TGCAGCGTTGAATCGGGGGCCGGGGAGCTGTTTTTT. It encodes CSVESGAGELFF.

The chain recombines TRBV7-9 with TRBJ2-1; possibly TRBD1 for D (5 bases). This CDR3 has 15 residues. The V gene lost 0 bases and the J gene lost 0 bases, with 6 bases spanning the gap. Looked up from germline, CDR1 is SEHNR and CDR2 is FQNEAQ (reference sequence). The CDR3 reads CASSLAGVSYNEQFF. CDR3 sequence (DNA): TGTGCCAGCAGCTTAGCAGGGGTCTCCTACAATGAGCAGTTCTTC.

This chain joins TRBV29-1 and TRBJ2-7; D is unclear. Germline assignment: CDR1 SQVTM and CDR2 ANQGSEA. V was shortened by 5 bases and J by 3 bases, with 14 bases between the two germline ends. This CDR3 contains 13 residues. Here the CDR3 DNA reads TGCAGCGTTTGTCTTATCACAGACTACGAGCAGTACTTC. Its translation: CSVCLITDYEQYF.

The gene calls are TRBV6-5 and TRBJ1-6; TRBD1 matches 10 bases. CDR1 is MNHEY and CDR2 is SVGAGI in the germline V gene. The CDR3 consists of 15 residues. The V gene end was trimmed by 8 bases and the J gene end by 7 bases; junction bases not matched to a gene: 8. The CDR3 DNA reads TGTGCCAGCGAAAACCGGGACAGGGGAAATTCACCCCTCCACTTT. Translating it yields CASENRDRGNSPLHF.

The rearrangement links TRBV11-2 to TRBJ1-1; a weak D match, TRBD1 (5 bases). Germline assignment: CDR1 SGHAT and CDR2 FQNNGV. This CDR3 has 13 residues. Trimming took off 1 base at V and 8 bases at J, with 11 bases between the two ends. Here the CDR3 reads CASSLVRGGEAFF. The CDR3 nucleotides read TGTGCCAGCAGCTTAGTTAGGGGCGGGGAAGCTTTCTTT.

The chain uses TRBV19 and TRBJ1-2, with D unresolved. V was pared by 4 bases and J by 4 bases, with 16 bases between. Germline V lookup: CDR1 LNHDA, CDR2 SQIVND (reference sequence). CDR3 length: 15 residues. The CDR3 loop is CASSTNGVGPYGYTF. Here the CDR3 DNA reads TGTGCCAGTAGTACGAACGGGGTCGGGCCCTATGGCTACACCTTC.

V usage is TRBV7-9 and J usage is TRBJ1-6; TRBD1 aligns across 9 bases. Trimming cost V 4 bases and J 8 bases; bases outside gene matches: 3. CDR3 length: 14 residues. The germline gives CDR1 SEHNR, CDR2 FQNEAQ (reference sequence). The CDR3 sequence: CASSSQGADSPLHF. DNA of the CDR3: TGTGCCAGCAGCTCACAGGGGGCTGATTCACCCCTCCACTTT.

The chain is built from TRBV5-4 and TRBJ1-3, with 9 bases fitting TRBD1. V was clipped by 4 bases and J by 0 bases; unmatched bases: 11. From germline, CDR1 is SGHNT and CDR2 YYREEE (reference sequence). The length of the CDR3 is 18 residues. The DNA for the CDR3 is TGTGCCAGCAGCCCGAGCGTGACAGGGGGGGGCTCTGGAAACACCATATATTTT. It encodes CASSPSVTGGGSGNTIYF.

Here the CDR3 reads CASSLSGGLEQYF. The CDR3 DNA sequence: TGTGCCAGCAGTCTCTCGGGAGGGCTTGAGCAGTACTTC. The rearrangement joins TRBV6-2 or TRBV6-3 to TRBJ2-7; 8 bases line up with TRBD2. CDR3 length: 13 residues. The germline V gene encodes CDR1 MNHEY and CDR2 SVGEGT. The V segment lost 5 bases and the J segment 7 bases; nucleotides outside the gene matches: 7.

The chain links TRBV5-1 to TRBJ2-3, with TRBD2 matching over 11 bases. CDR3 length: 16 residues. Germline-derived CDR1 and CDR2 are SGHRS and YFSETQ. Losses at the gene ends were 4 bases for V and 3 bases for J; bases not matched to a gene: 7. The CDR3 loop is CASSPYSGRETDTQYF. The CDR3 region has the DNA TGCGCCAGCAGCCCCTATAGCGGGAGGGAGACAGATACGCAGTATTTT. Supplemented by reference TRBV5-1 and TRBJ2-3, the full variable domain reads KAGVTQTPRYLIKTRGQQVTLSCSPISGHRSVSWYQQTPGQGLQFLFEYFSETQRNKGNFPGRFSGRQFSNSRSEMNVSTLELGDSALYLCASSPYSGRETDTQYFGPGTRLTVL.

This rearrangement joins TRBV9 to TRBJ2-3; D uncertain. V gave up 0 bases and J gave up 2 bases, with 10 bases separating them. CDR3 length equals 15 residues. Looked up from germline, CDR1 is SGDLS and CDR2 is YYNGEE. CDR3 sequence: CASSVVATSTDTQYF. The CDR3 DNA reads as TGTGCCAGCAGCGTAGTTGCGACCTCCACAGATACGCAGTATTTT.